What follows are 27 T cell receptor beta chains derived from one specimen sequenced in a study of blood T cell repertoires in COVID-19. Sequencing was performed with immunoSEQ multiplex PCR; in TCRdb, only in-frame clones are kept and a portion is missing. The sample lists approximately 54,000 clones; around 83% were seen once. The sample consisted of peripheral blood. These receptors all come from a human donor in a cohort sampled during active COVID-19.

The chain couples TRBV7-2 to TRBJ2-5; D is unresolved. CDR1 and CDR2 (germline): SGHTA, FQGNSA. The CDR3 is made up of 12 amino acids. Trimming left V 8 bases short and J 5 bases short, with 12 bases between. The CDR3 is CASRGSWETQYF. The CDR3 bases are TGTGCCAGCCGCGGTAGTTGGGAGACCCAGTACTTC.

The rearrangement links TRBV7-2 to TRBJ2-5, with D possibly TRBD2 on 5 matching bases. V was clipped by 4 bases and J by 1 base, with 13 bases between them. Looked up from germline, CDR1 is SGHTA and CDR2 is FQGNSA. The CDR3 is made up of 15 amino acids. This CDR3 is CASSSGAALQETQYF. CDR3 DNA sequence: TGTGCCAGCAGCTCTGGAGCGGCGCTCCAAGAGACCCAGTACTTC.

This chain links TRBV28 with TRBJ1-2; 9 bases match TRBD1. Looked up from germline, CDR1 is MDHEN and CDR2 is SYDVKM. The CDR3 totals 13 residues. After removal of 8 bases from V and 7 bases from J, the junction contained 8 bases not matched to a gene. In DNA form, the CDR3 reads TGTGCCAGCGGACAGGGGAAAAAATTTGGCTACACCTTC. Translation: CASGQGKKFGYTF.

The chain employs TRBV5-5 and TRBJ2-1; D is possibly TRBD1 (6 bases). Germline-derived CDR1 and CDR2 are SGHKS and YYEKEE (reference sequence). CDR3 length: 18 amino acids. Trimming left V 2 bases short and J 5 bases short, with 23 bases between. The CDR3 DNA reads TGTGCCAGCAGCTTCGGTCGGATGGGACACCTAATAAACAATGAGCAGTTCTTC. It yields the protein CASSFGRMGHLINNEQFF.

This chain uses TRBV14 with TRBJ2-1; D is unclear. The CDR3 runs 16 residues. V was trimmed by 2 bases and J by 0 bases, leaving 11 bases between them. CDR1 is SGHDN, CDR2 FVKESK, per germline. The CDR3 DNA is TGTGCCAGCAGCCAAATTTCTGTATTCTCCTACAATGAGCAGTTCTTC. It codes for CASSQISVFSYNEQFF.

The chain has TRBV7-2 and TRBJ2-7; 7 bases line up with TRBD1. V shed 6 bases and J 0 bases; nucleotides not matched to a gene: 5. Germline CDR1 and CDR2: SGHTA and FQGNSA. CDR3 length equals 14 residues. The CDR3 loop is CASSPSGGSYEQYF. CDR3 DNA sequence: TGTGCCAGCAGTCCGTCAGGGGGCTCCTACGAGCAGTACTTC.

The chain carries TRBV18 and TRBJ2-3; 10 bases match TRBD1. Per germline, CDR1 KGHSH and CDR2 LQKENI. After removal of 0 bases from V and 5 bases from J, the junction contained 5 bases not matched to a gene. The CDR3 contains 16 residues. The CDR3 here is CASSPPRDRGGDTQYF. CDR3 DNA: TGTGCCAGCTCACCACCTAGGGACAGGGGTGGAGATACGCAGTATTTT.

This clone was seen just once. The rearrangement joins TRBV10-3 to TRBJ1-3, with D uncertain. This CDR3 is 14 amino acids long. Trimming stripped 6 bases from V and 0 bases from J, with 9 bases between. Germline CDR1 is ENHRY and CDR2 is SYGVKD. CDR3 DNA sequence: TGTGCCATCAGGGCACAGACCTCTGGAAACACCATATATTTT. Amino acids: CAIRAQTSGNTIYF.

The gene calls are TRBV4-1 and TRBJ1-3; 10 bases agree with TRBD1. CDR1 is MGHRA and CDR2 is YSYEKL in the germline V gene. Trimming took 0 bases from V and 4 from J; bases not matched to a gene: 6. The CDR3 covers 17 residues. CDR3: CASSQDRWTGGGNTIYF. In DNA form, the CDR3 reads TGCGCCAGCAGCCAAGACCGCTGGACAGGGGGAGGAAACACCATATATTTT.

The chain carries TRBV2 and TRBJ1-4, with a weak D call TRBD1 (5 bases). CDR3 length: 15 amino acids. The V gene's germline CDR1 is SNHLY and CDR2 FYNNEI. Trimming pared 4 bases from V and 7 bases from J, leaving 16 bases between. CDR3 in amino acids: CASSGYGGFSEKLFF. For the CDR3, the DNA is TGTGCCAGCAGTGGGTACGGGGGGTTCAGTGAAAAACTGTTTTTT.

This clone came up once. This chain uses TRBV4-3 with TRBJ1-4; D may be TRBD1 (6 bases). The CDR3 runs to 16 residues. Germline V gene data show CDR1 as LGHNA and CDR2 as YSLEER. V dropped 0 bases and J dropped 0 bases, with 8 bases sitting between them. CDR3 residues: CASSQDGTTTNEKLFF. CDR3 nucleotides: TGCGCCAGCAGCCAAGATGGGACAACAACTAATGAAAAACTGTTTTTT.

The chain has TRBV6-2 or TRBV6-3 and TRBJ2-4; maybe TRBD2 (5 bases). The length of the CDR3 is 16 residues. Germline V lookup: CDR1 MNHEY, CDR2 SVGEGT. Trimming pared 2 bases from V and 0 bases from J, leaving 11 bases between. CDR3 sequence reads: CASSYRTALAKNIQYF. Here the CDR3 DNA reads TGTGCCAGCAGTTACCGGACTGCTCTAGCCAAAAACATTCAGTACTTC.

V and J are TRBV25-1 and TRBJ2-7, with D tentatively TRBD2 (5 bases). CDR3 length: 15 residues. Trimming shortened V by 1 base and J by 3 bases, and 13 bases separated the two germline ends. From germline, CDR1 is MGHDK and CDR2 SYGVNS. The CDR3 coding sequence is TGTGCCAGCAGTGAATCCCGTAGGGAGTTCTACGAGCAGTACTTC. Its protein product is CASSESRREFYEQYF.

J is TRBJ1-6 and V is TRBV5-6; D is undetermined. CDR1 and CDR2 (germline): SGHDT, YYEEEE. V lost 4 bases, J lost 5 bases, and 10 bases lay in between. This CDR3 has 14 residues. CDR3 coding DNA: TGTGCCAGCAGCGGAGGGCCGAATAATTCACCCCTCCACTTT. This encodes CASSGGPNNSPLHF.

This clone showed up just once. The same CDR3 is also encoded by other DNA sequences in this sample. The chain employs TRBV27 and TRBJ2-1; possible D gene TRBD2, 5 bases. This CDR3 spans 15 amino acids. The V gene lost 0 bases and the J gene lost 2 bases, with 8 bases spanning the gap. Germline lookup yields CDR1 MNHEY and CDR2 SMNVEV (reference sequence). CDR3 DNA: TGTGCCAGCAGTTTATCCGCTAGCCCCTACAATGAGCAGTTCTTC. Translating it yields CASSLSASPYNEQFF.

The rearrangement joins TRBV4-2 to TRBJ2-1, with 8 nucleotides matching TRBD2. The CDR3 extends over 15 amino acids. Germline values: CDR1 LGHNA, CDR2 YNFKEQ. With 3 bases clipped from V and 2 bases from J, the junction kept 3 bases outside the gene matches. CDR3 in amino acids: CASSQGSGTYNEQFF. CDR3 bases: TGTGCCAGCAGCCAGGGTAGCGGGACCTACAATGAGCAGTTCTTC.

The V gene is TRBV18, the J gene TRBJ1-2; the match to TRBD1 covers 12 bases. The CDR3 loop spans 16 amino acids. CDR1 and CDR2 (germline): KGHSH, LQKENI. V trimming: 3 bases; J trimming: 3 bases; junction bases outside the gene matches: 5. In DNA form, the CDR3 reads TGTGCCAGCTCACCGGGACAGGGGGCCAGGGACTATGGCTACACCTTC. Translated, it gives CASSPGQGARDYGYTF.

The genes are TRBV28 and TRBJ2-1, with unresolved D. The germline gives CDR1 MDHEN, CDR2 SYDVKM. The ends were cut back, 2 bases at V and 2 bases at J, with 13 bases in the middle. The CDR3 has 16 amino acids. CDR3 in amino acids: CASSLDEAVPYNEQFF. In DNA form, the CDR3 reads TGTGCCAGCAGTTTAGATGAGGCGGTCCCCTACAATGAGCAGTTCTTC.

The genes are TRBV30 and TRBJ1-3; D is possibly TRBD1 (5 bases). In germline, CDR1 is GTSNPN, CDR2 SVGIG (reference sequence). The V gene lost 5 bases and the J gene lost 8 bases, with 16 bases spanning the gap. The CDR3 length is 13 residues. DNA for the CDR3: TGTGCCTGGCGTCAGGGAAAGGTGGACACCATATATTTT. This sequence encodes CAWRQGKVDTIYF.

The chain recombines TRBV6-1 with TRBJ2-7; a possible D gene is TRBD2 (6 bases). The length of the CDR3 is 15 residues. Germline CDR1 and CDR2: MNHNS and SASEGT. With 1 base removed from V and 3 bases from J, the gap between germline ends came to 13 bases. The CDR3 region is CASSEGGDLHYEQYF. Here the CDR3 DNA reads TGTGCCAGCAGTGAAGGGGGGGACCTACACTACGAGCAGTACTTC.

The V call is TRBV10-3, the J call TRBJ2-3, with 7 positions matching TRBD2. CDR1 and CDR2 (germline): ENHRY, SYGVKD. V gave up 4 bases and J gave up 5 bases; unmatched junction bases: 15. The CDR3 covers 17 residues. CDR3 in DNA: TGTGCCATCAGTGCTCCACCAGGCGGGAGTCTTTTAGATACGCAGTATTTT. Translating it yields CAISAPPGGSLLDTQYF.

A note on this clone: Compared with germline, one end of the junction differs, possibly owing to a read error. This chain joins TRBV7-7 and TRBJ2-7, with 8 bases fitting TRBD2. The CDR3 is made up of 15 amino acids. Germline V CDR1 and CDR2: SSHAT, FNYEAQ (reference sequence). The DNA of the CDR3 is TGTGCTAGCACGGCTAGCGGGTACAAAATTTACGAGCAGTACTTC. The encoded protein is CASTASGYKIYEQYF.

The chain recombines TRBV6-2 or TRBV6-3 with TRBJ1-3; D remains ambiguous. Germline lookup yields CDR1 MNHEY and CDR2 SVGEGT. The CDR3 runs 11 residues. V lost 2 bases to trimming and J lost 8 bases, with 4 bases between them. The CDR3 DNA is TGTGCCAGCAGTTACATCGACACCATATATTTT. Translation: CASSYIDTIYF.

This rearrangement joins TRBV6-2 or TRBV6-3 to TRBJ1-3; D might be TRBD1 (6 bases). In germline, CDR1 is MNHEY, CDR2 SVGEGT. Trimming shortened V by 2 bases and J by 1 base, and 9 bases separated the two germline ends. This CDR3 contains 15 residues. CDR3 sequence reads: CASSYRGQSGNTIYF. The CDR3 DNA reads TGTGCCAGCAGTTACCGTGGACAGTCTGGAAACACCATATATTTT.

This chain connects TRBV20-1 to TRBJ1-3; D not certain. The germline V and J ends were trimmed by 6 bases and 4 bases, with 7 bases remaining between them. CDR3 size: 11 residues. Looked up from germline, CDR1 is DFQATT and CDR2 is SNEGSKA (reference sequence). The CDR3 region is CSAMTGNTIYF. The DNA of the CDR3 is TGCAGTGCAATGACAGGAAACACCATATATTTT.

Details on this clone: At one of its ends the junction is not consistent with the germline gene, which may arise from a read error. In DNA form, the CDR3 reads TGTGCTAGCAGCAGGACAGGGGACACCGGGGAGCTGTTTTTT. The encoded protein is CASSRTGDTGELFF. J is TRBJ2-2 and V is TRBV7-7, with 9 positions matching TRBD1. Germline assignment: CDR1 SSHAT and CDR2 FNYEAQ (reference sequence). The CDR3 sequence is 14 residues long.

The genes are TRBV29-1 and TRBJ2-1; a possible D gene is TRBD1 (6 bases). The germline V and J ends were trimmed by 4 bases and 8 bases, with 18 bases remaining between them. CDR1 is SQVTM and CDR2 is ANQGSEA in the germline V gene. The CDR3 is 14 residues long. CDR3 amino acids: CSVGGPLPRDEQFF. The DNA for the CDR3 is TGCAGCGTTGGGGGGCCCCTGCCACGGGATGAGCAGTTCTTC.